Sequencing of this TCR beta chain was carried out in a study of blood T cell repertoires in COVID-19 (dated by TCRdb to the early 2020s). Regarding the complete study: Samples from collaborators originated in the United States, Italy and Spain and spanned both the acute and convalescent phases of COVID-19. The material from the prospective study consisted of cDNA or gDNA derived from T cells, B-cell-depleted T cells, or PBMCs. Deeply sampled blood TCRbeta repertoires from subjects exposed to, actively infected with, or recovered from COVID-19 were included in the dataset. The repertoires were released in a freely available public database intended as a resource for research on the immune response to SARS-CoV-2. Samples came from the ongoing ImmuneRACE study (first 160 participants) plus 1,254 subjects from 6 global collaborators. Sample metadata almost always included a de-identified subject ID, COVID-19 status, age in years and sex. HLA class I and class II types, where available, came from metadata supplied by the sample provider rather than from assay-based typing.

In the prospective study, participants were about 18 to 95 years old, resided in 20 to 30 geographic areas of the United States, and were enrolled through a virtual design. In the prospective study, cohorts were assigned on the basis of participant-reported clinical history obtained from a screening survey and a study questionnaire. Exposed participants were defined as having been in contact with someone with a PCR-confirmed or clinician-diagnosed COVID-19 case within 2 weeks of study entry. Each participant in the prospective study had whole blood, serum and a nasopharyngeal or oropharyngeal swab collected by mobile phlebotomists. Prospective study participants could optionally give additional blood draws and questionnaires over an approximately 2-month period. Before DNA extraction, blood samples from the prospective study were shipped at room temperature or frozen. The full study reports these points: How much clinical and demographic metadata was included differed by source and by participant, and the metadata was provided uncurated.

CDR3 length: 15 amino acids, cysteine to phenylalanine. Only the CDR3 part of the read is kept: 45 bases, read in frame from the first base. CDR1 and CDR2 (SGHTA, FQGTGA) derive from the germline V gene. Trimming takes 5 bases off V and 3 bases off J; junction bases not matched to a gene: 9. In regard to this clone: The clone's antigen remains unknown. Base qualities were left out, and no much larger clone turns up one base away.

TCRbeta CDR3 regions were amplified from genomic DNA using the immunoSEQ Assay, a bias-controlled multiplex PCR. In the authors' own workflow: The number of nucleated cells in each sample was estimated from the amplification of reference gene primers within the assay. Sequence reads were collapsed and filtered to measure the absolute abundance of every unique TCRbeta CDR3 rearrangement. For each sample, productive Simpson clonality was calculated as the square root of Simpson's diversity index across productive rearrangements. This immuneACCESS table, as held by TCRdb, lists in-frame sequences with V and J called but not all clones. Of the missing ones, under half trace to an unresolved V gene in checked studies; the others have no known cause. The DNA gave D and trimming, while V, J and clone size come from that table. The sample includes under 450,000 clones, with more than 85% observed a single time. Together, the top ten hold 0.8% to 0.9% of the sample.

The rearranged chain carries TRBV7-3 and TRBJ2-5, with TRBD1 identical over 7 junction bases. This clonotype originated in a woman aged 40 to 55 who had been exposed to COVID-19. The source material was PBMCs or T cells enriched from blood (not recorded which). The DNA sequence is as follows: TGTGCCAGCAGCCTCACCGGGACAGATAAAGAGACCCAGTACTTC. It is translated as CASSLTGTDKETQYF.